The clone carrying this T cell receptor (beta chain) occurred once. Its target is unknown. Data came from immunoSEQ multiplex PCR; TCRdb stores just in-frame clones and leaves some out. There are 15,000 to 20,000 clones in the sample; about 26% occur only once, and about 7% lies in the top ten. Treatment: randomized to nivolumab then ipilimumab (arm A) or the reverse (arm B). Patients had received no earlier DNA-damaging chemotherapy. The CDR3 is 16 residues long. Germline V lookup: CDR1 SGHDN, CDR2 FVKESK. Trimming cost V 1 base and J 2 bases, with 12 bases left between them. The record originates from a study of sequential checkpoint blockade in melanoma. Study-wide points: PD-L1 staining and CD8+ counts, not mutational load, tracked tumor T-cell clonality. Response in arm A was associated with pretreatment TIL clonality. Clinical benefit was about 30 times likelier when tumor T-cell fraction and clonality increased.

The receptor was isolated from a human donor with melanoma. Sample: tumor tissue (inferred from file names), taken from a patient given nivolumab and ipilimumab in sequence. The chain couples TRBV14 to TRBJ2-1; D remains unclear. The CDR3 bases are TGTGCCAGCAGCCAAGGTTTACCAAACCCCTACAATGAGCAGTTCTTC. Translation: CASSQGLPNPYNEQFF.